This T cell receptor beta chain is from a study of T cell responses to AZD1222 COVID-19 vaccine. The study, taken as a whole, reports: Spike-specific TCR breadth rose after two AZD1222 doses, and depth rose as well.

Method: immunoSEQ multiplex PCR; TCRdb's copy keeps in-frame clones and lacks some. The sample comprises more than 50,000 clones, roughly 90% of which are singletons, and approximately 2.4% rests with the top ten. A word on this clone: Its antigen is not identified.

Here the sequenced sample was peripheral blood, taken 28 days after the second AZD1222 dose. The receptor was isolated from an adult who received the AZD1222 COVID-19 vaccine.

CDR3 nucleotide sequence: TGCGCCAGCAGCTTGGGCGGGAGCAATCAGCCCCAGCATTTT. Translating it yields CASSLGGSNQPQHF. The chain links TRBV5-1 to TRBJ1-5; D is undetermined. Per the germline V gene, CDR1 is SGHRS and CDR2 is YFSETQ. V lost 0 bases to trimming and J lost 1 base, with 5 bases between them. The CDR3 loop spans 14 amino acids.